The 5 T cell receptor beta chains presented below share a single source sample, sequenced in a study of ipilimumab plus nivolumab after autologous stem cell transplantation. The assay was immunoSEQ multiplex PCR, and TCRdb's table has in-frame clones only and misses some. The sample has some 43,000 clones; roughly 90% are singletons. The sequenced sample was PBMCs, obtained in a trial of ipilimumab plus nivolumab as post-transplant consolidation. The receptors derive from a male donor with multiple myeloma.

The V gene is TRBV30, the J gene TRBJ1-2; no definite D call. The germline V and J ends were trimmed by 1 base and 5 bases, with 8 bases remaining between them. This CDR3 comprises 12 residues. The germline CDR1 and CDR2 sequences are GTSNPN and SVGIG (reference sequence). CDR3 sequence: CAWSEFQYGYTF. The CDR3 DNA reads as TGTGCCTGGAGTGAGTTTCAGTATGGCTACACCTTC.

The gene calls are TRBV19 and TRBJ1-4; 8 bases are shared with TRBD1. The germline V gene has CDR1 LNHDA and CDR2 SQIVND (reference sequence). This CDR3 is built from 13 residues. V was pared by 6 bases and J by 12 bases, with 9 bases of the junction left unmatched. This CDR3 reads CASSGQGYGELFF. The CDR3 coding sequence is TGTGCCAGTAGCGGACAGGGTTACGGAGAACTGTTTTTT.

The rearrangement links TRBV5-6 to TRBJ2-1, with TRBD1 matching 9 bases. Trimming at V came to 4 bases and at J to 7 bases, leaving 9 bases not matched to a gene. Germline V lookup: CDR1 SGHDT, CDR2 YYEEEE. CDR3 length: 15 amino acids. For the CDR3, the DNA is TGTGCCAGCAGCCTAACTTACAGGGGGCGGAATGAGCAGTTCTTC. It specifies CASSLTYRGRNEQFF.

The chain has TRBV7-9 and TRBJ1-1; D gene ambiguous. Germline values: CDR1 SEHNR, CDR2 FQNEAQ (reference sequence). The CDR3 runs to 13 residues. The V and J ends lost 1 base and 6 bases respectively, with 9 bases between them. CDR3 nucleotide sequence: TGTGCCAGCAGCTTAGGGTCAGATGCTGAAGCTTTCTTT. It specifies CASSLGSDAEAFF.

The V and J genes are TRBV15 and TRBJ1-5; 8 bases fit TRBD1. The trim removed 4 bases at V and 5 bases at J, leaving 7 bases unmatched. Germline V gene data show CDR1 as LNHNV and CDR2 as YYDKDF (reference sequence). The CDR3 totals 15 residues. The CDR3 sequence is CATSITGGGDQPQHF. The CDR3 DNA follows: TGTGCCACCAGCATAACAGGGGGTGGGGATCAGCCCCAGCATTTT.